A single sample gave rise to the 6 T cell receptor beta chains below, sequenced in a study of graft-versus-host responses after intestinal transplantation. The data were produced by immunoSEQ multiplex PCR, yet TCRdb's version contains in-frame clones alone and is incomplete. The data contain 45,000 to 50,000 clones, about 90% of them singletons. Their cognate antigens are unknown. The sample consisted of unstimulated CD4+ T cells sorted from spleen or lymph node cells, taken before transplant. All receptors come from a human donor who was the organ donor for an intestinal transplant.

The V and J genes are TRBV5-1 and TRBJ1-6; TRBD1 might be the D (6 bases). Germline CDR1 SGHRS, CDR2 YFSETQ. This CDR3 has 15 amino acids. Deletions cut 2 bases from V and 5 bases from J, with 11 bases between. CDR3 region: CASSFGPGDNSPLHF. For the CDR3, the DNA is TGCGCCAGCAGCTTCGGTCCAGGGGATAATTCACCCCTCCACTTT.

The chain is built from TRBV10-3 and TRBJ2-6, with D unclear. The CDR3 is made up of 12 amino acids. Trimming took 9 bases from V and 1 from J, leaving 4 bases between them. CDR1 and CDR2 from the germline V gene are ENHRY and SYGVKD. The CDR3 sequence: CAIDSGANVLTF. DNA for the CDR3: TGTGCCATTGATTCTGGGGCCAACGTCCTGACTTTC.

The V and J genes are TRBV27 and TRBJ2-7, with D unclear. This CDR3 is built from 13 residues. CDR1 MNHEY and CDR2 SMNVEV come from the germline V gene (reference sequence). V was pared by 4 bases and J by 5 bases, with 12 bases between. CDR3 sequence: CASSSYDWDEQYF. The CDR3 coding sequence is TGTGCCAGCAGTTCCTACGACTGGGACGAGCAGTACTTC.

The V call is TRBV4-1, the J call TRBJ2-2, with TRBD2 matching 10 bases. Losses at the gene ends were 1 base for V and 7 bases for J; bases not matched to a gene: 6. Germline CDR1 is MGHRA and CDR2 is YSYEKL. The CDR3 totals 16 residues. The CDR3 nucleotides are TGCGCCAGCAGCCAAGGGGCCAGCGGGAGGGTCGGGGAGCTGTTTTTT. Amino acid sequence: CASSQGASGRVGELFF.

The chain uses TRBV7-3 and TRBJ2-1; 7 positions agree with TRBD2. Losses at the gene ends were 0 bases for V and 7 bases for J; bases not matched to a gene: 0. Germline CDR1 SGHTA, CDR2 FQGTGA. The CDR3 contains 13 residues. The CDR3 nucleotides read TGTGCCAGCAGCTTAACGCGGGAGAATGAGCAGTTCTTC. This codes for CASSLTRENEQFF.

This chain joins TRBV5-1 and TRBJ2-1, with D perhaps matching TRBD1 (6 bases). Germline V CDR1 and CDR2: SGHRS, YFSETQ. The CDR3 covers 15 residues. V was clipped by 4 bases and J by 0 bases, with 11 bases between them. The chain's CDR3 is CASSPQGSSYNEQFF. The CDR3 nucleotides read TGCGCCAGCAGCCCTCAGGGGAGCTCCTACAATGAGCAGTTCTTC.